A selection of T cell receptor beta chains follows, all from one sample in a study of shared clonotypes between healthy human individuals. Profiling relied on immunoSEQ multiplex PCR, and the TCRdb table lists in-frame clones only, not all of them. The profile covers about 2.2 million clones, with just over 90% appearing a single time and around 1.7% taken by the ten largest. Sequenced input: naive CD8+ T cells from PBMCs. The receptors stem from a man younger than 35 in good health. Some clones in this sample may be carry-over from other donors' samples. Both conserved end residues are trimmed from each CDR3. Size is stated for part of the rows, as once, few or many counts, or as a class when the clone is expanded.

V,size,CDR3
TRBV25-1,.,ASSPLAGGSTGELF
TRBV19,.,ASSMLRIEKLF
TRBV6-1,.,ASSDWSTDTQY
TRBV10-2,.,ASSEVPGTGELF
TRBV13,.,ASSYGGGRFTEAF
TRBV7-9,.,ASGPNLGGQETQY
TRBV19,.,ASSIVWTSGSADTQY
TRBV7-9,.,ASSLRRGTQHNEQF
TRBV9,once,ASSVGQTVNEKLF
TRBV28,.,ASSSPGQGTEAF
TRBV5-6,once,ASSHWSINYGYT
TRBV15,.,ATSRREISPGNEQF
TRBV29-1,.,SVVRGPEAF
TRBV19,.,ASSMGQIGLGDTQY
TRBV7-9,.,ASSLGGKQY
TRBV11-2,once,ASSLSSVGSYNEQF
TRBV23-1,.,ARGGDYQEWELF
TRBV30,.,AWSWGPGPGREQY
TRBV28,.,ASSPPWPSGREADTQY
TRBV2,.,ASRDTWFPY
TRBV29-1,.,SVETRGSYNEQF
TRBV5-1,.,ASSQRGLAGVVYEQY
TRBV6-5,.,ASSYSSWSGTYEQY
TRBV29-1,.,SVEGGYMNTEAF
TRBV28,.,ATNRPLGNQPQH
TRBV19,.,ASRVGGANTEAF
TRBV5-6,.,ASSPWSGRGSYNEQF
TRBV28,.,ASGAGNFYGNTIY
TRBV9,.,ASSFGLAGGTGELF
TRBV9,.,ASSGGGDYEQY
TRBV19,.,ASSQKTVNTEAF
TRBV7-9,.,ASGSGRNDEQY
TRBV19,.,ASSAGTGAYEQY
TRBV11-2,once,ASSEGLAEFTYEQY
TRBV7-8,.,ASSLAGSTYEQY
TRBV7-8,.,ASSLQQIGNTEAF
TRBV5-4,.,ASSSNPGQGNTEAF
TRBV7-6,few,ASSSNRVNTEAF
TRBV28,.,ASESGTEGDNEQF
TRBV6-5,.,ASNLGTPGHEQY
TRBV29-1,.,SVGQAPYEQY
TRBV6-1,.,ASRLAGFSYNEQF
TRBV30,few,AWSVGPMGTEAF
TRBV14,.,ASSQDLTGTYNEQF
TRBV14,.,ASSPARGSLYEQY
TRBV7-3,.,ASSLMAGDFGEQF
TRBV10-3,.,AISETLYGTSSYNEQF
TRBV28,.,ASSASVEQY
TRBV4-1,.,ASSQVPSGKETQY
TRBV4-3,.,ASSQDQNAGGHEQF
TRBV28,.,ASSFPRVGSTSGIGGQETQY
TRBV4-2,.,ASSQAGWTRKGNEQF
TRBV5-6,.,ASSLAVNTEAF
TRBV5-1,once,ASSLDPGRSYEQY
TRBV7-2,.,ASSLTRLAQETQY
TRBV9,.,ASSVGGSSHEQY
TRBV11-2,.,ASARHATNEKLF
TRBV19,.,ASSSDTQY
TRBV9,few,ASSEGQGTNTEAF
TRBV6-5,.,ASSYRQEQF